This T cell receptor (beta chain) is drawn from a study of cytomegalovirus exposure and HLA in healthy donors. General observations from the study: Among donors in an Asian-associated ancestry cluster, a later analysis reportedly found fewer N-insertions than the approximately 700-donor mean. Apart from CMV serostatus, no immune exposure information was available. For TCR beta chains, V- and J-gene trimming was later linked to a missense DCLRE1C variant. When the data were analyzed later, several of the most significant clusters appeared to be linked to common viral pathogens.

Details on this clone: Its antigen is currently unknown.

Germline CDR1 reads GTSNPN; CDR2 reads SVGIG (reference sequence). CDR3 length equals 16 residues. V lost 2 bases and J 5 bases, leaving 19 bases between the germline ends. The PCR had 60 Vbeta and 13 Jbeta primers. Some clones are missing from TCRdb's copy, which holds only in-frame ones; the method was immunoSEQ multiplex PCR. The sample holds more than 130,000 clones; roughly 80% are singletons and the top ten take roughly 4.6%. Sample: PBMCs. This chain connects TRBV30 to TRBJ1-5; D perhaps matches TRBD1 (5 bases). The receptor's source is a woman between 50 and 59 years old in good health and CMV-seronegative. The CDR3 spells CAWSRLGTEWDQPQHF. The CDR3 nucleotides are TGTGCCTGGAGTAGACTCGGGACTGAGTGGGATCAGCCCCAGCATTTT.